This passage covers 28 T cell receptor beta chains from one sample sequenced in a study of molecular identifiers for immune sequencing clone quantification. TCRdb recomputed calls from the PCR reads with MiXCR, one row per CDR3 protein. The sample shows over 85,000 distinct CDR3 sequences, about 32% of them seen only once. Input material: naive CD8+ T cells from blood, with Jurkat cell RNA spiked in. Sample subset: FACS-sorted CD8+CD4-CCR7+CD45RA+ naive T cells. The source of these receptors is a human donor in good health. Some libraries in this study had Jurkat cell RNA spiked in.

V gene TRBV6-1 combines with J gene TRBJ2-1, with 7 bases identical to TRBD2. Germline V lookup: CDR1 MNHNS, CDR2 SASEGT. Trimming at V came to 1 base and at J to 4 bases, leaving 4 bases not matched to a gene. This CDR3 is 15 amino acids long. The CDR3 loop reads CASSEGLADYNEQFF. As DNA, the CDR3 is TGTGCCAGCAGTGAAGGGCTAGCGGATTACAATGAGCAGTTCTTC.

V and J are TRBV11-3 and TRBJ1-1; unclear D gene. The length of the CDR3 is 12 residues. Germline-derived CDR1 and CDR2 are SGHNT and YENEEA. Trimming shortened V by 3 bases and J by 7 bases, and 9 bases separated the two germline ends. The CDR3 loop is CASSLSPGEAFF. Written as DNA, the CDR3 is TGTGCCAGCAGCTTGTCGCCTGGTGAAGCTTTCTTT.

This clonotype turned up a few times. V gene TRBV20-1 combines with J gene TRBJ2-1, with D uncertain. CDR1 is DFQATT, CDR2 SNEGSKA, per germline (reference sequence). V shed 0 bases and J shed 7 bases, with 7 bases lying between them. There are 12 residues in the CDR3. CDR3 protein: CSARDLGNEQFF. In nucleotides, the CDR3 is TGCAGTGCTAGAGATTTGGGAAATGAGCAGTTCTTC.

This chain joins TRBV20-1 and TRBJ2-7; TRBD1 is a possible D gene (6 bases). Germline V gene lookup returns CDR1 DFQATT and CDR2 SNEGSKA (reference sequence). The CDR3 has 14 amino acids. Trimming stripped 1 base from V and 2 bases from J, with 12 bases between. Written as DNA, the CDR3 is TGCAGTGCTAGAGCATACAGGGACGCCTACGAGCAGTACTTC. It encodes CSARAYRDAYEQYF.

This clonotype was counted between two and nine times. The chain employs TRBV6-2 or TRBV6-3 and TRBJ2-2, with unresolved D. The CDR3 extends over 14 amino acids. CDR1 and CDR2 from the germline V gene are MNHEY and SVGEGT. Trimming removed 6 bases at V and 6 bases at J, with 14 bases between. CDR3 region: CASRGLATAGELFF. CDR3 sequence (DNA): TGTGCCAGCAGGGGTCTGGCCACCGCCGGGGAGCTGTTTTTT.

The rearrangement links TRBV7-9 to TRBJ2-3; weak D call: TRBD2 (5 bases). CDR3 length: 14 residues. In germline, CDR1 is SEHNR, CDR2 FQNEAQ (reference sequence). The V gene lost 1 base and the J gene lost 4 bases, with 9 bases spanning the gap. The CDR3 DNA follows: TGTGCCAGCAGCTTAGTACTAGACTCAGATACGCAGTATTTT. This codes for CASSLVLDSDTQYF.

This clonotype was recorded at least ten times. This chain links TRBV20-1 with TRBJ2-7, with D perhaps TRBD2 (6 bases). V was shortened by 1 base and J by 7 bases, with 11 bases between the two germline ends. The CDR3 spans 12 residues. Per the germline V gene, CDR1 is DFQATT and CDR2 is SNEGSKA (reference sequence). CDR3 in amino acids: CSARVGGIEQYF. Here the CDR3 DNA reads TGCAGTGCTAGAGTCGGGGGAATAGAGCAGTACTTC.

This clonotype was detected once. It may be a read error: a sequence one base away is much more abundant. The chain is built from TRBV9 and TRBJ1-4; D is unclear. The CDR3 sequence is 16 residues long. CDR1 SGDLS and CDR2 YYNGEE come from the germline V gene. In nucleotides, the CDR3 is TGTGCCAGCAGCTTCGCCCAAGAACCGGGAGGTGAAAAACAGTTTTTT. Translated, it gives CASSFAQEPGGEKQFF.

Comments on this clonotype: It may be a read error: a sequence one base away is much more abundant. This chain links TRBV6-6 with TRBJ2-1, with 8 bases fitting TRBD2. The CDR3 extends over 16 amino acids. Germline loops: CDR1 MNHNY, CDR2 SVGAGI (reference sequence). CDR3 loop: CVSSYSTSGLYNEQFF. The DNA of the CDR3 is TGTGTCAGCAGTTACTCAACTAGCGGACTCTACAATGAGCAGTTCTTC.

In this sample, this clonotype turned up a few times. V gene TRBV5-6 combines with J gene TRBJ2-5; tentatively, D is TRBD1 or TRBD2 (5 bases each). This CDR3 spans 13 amino acids. The germline V gene has CDR1 SGHDT and CDR2 YYEEEE. Trimming shortened V by 7 bases and J by 3 bases, and 13 bases separated the two germline ends. The CDR3: CASGLLGEETQYF. The CDR3 DNA is TGTGCCAGCGGACTTCTGGGGGAAGAGACCCAGTACTTC.

In regard to this clonotype: A much bigger clone sits one base away, suggesting this may be a read error. Likely a read error: the CDR3 ends without its conserved phenylalanine or tryptophan. This sequence joins TRBV28 and TRBJ2-3, with no clear D. V lost 3 bases, J lost 2 bases, and 12 bases lay in between. Germline CDR1 and CDR2: MDHEN and SYDVKM. The length of the CDR3 is 15 residues. The CDR3 region has the DNA TGTGCCAGCAGTTTTCTTTACCGGTCCACAGATACGCAGTATTAT. Translation gives CASSFLYRSTDTQYY.

This clonotype was observed once. A much larger clone differs from this one at a single base, so this may be a read error. V usage is TRBV7-3 and J usage is TRBJ2-2; D is perhaps TRBD2 (6 bases). The CDR3 is made up of 14 amino acids. Germline V gene lookup returns CDR1 SGHTA and CDR2 FQGTGA. The CDR3 protein is CASSPTGGAGELSF. CDR3 nucleotides: TGTGCCAGCAGTCCAACGGGCGGGGCCGGGGAGCTGTCTTTT.

Details on this clonotype: A much larger clonotype is one base distant, so this may be a read error. The DNA is left out, because the CDR3 cannot be placed on it with certainty; the CDR3 is given as TCRdb lists it. This sequence joins TRBV15 and TRBJ1-1; TRBD1 reflects the table's D call only, with no check against the DNA. Germline lookup yields CDR1 LNHNV and CDR2 YYDKDF (reference sequence). The CDR3 numbers 15 amino acids, ends counted. This chain's CDR3 is CATSRAVAPGTEAIF.

Concerning this clonotype: Germline is not matched at one junction end, which may reflect a read error. The chain employs TRBV4-3 and TRBJ2-3; D is ambiguous. CDR3 length: 16 amino acids. CDR1 and CDR2 (germline): LGHNA, YSLEER. The CDR3 nucleotides read TGCGCCAGCAGCCAAGATGTGATGCAGAGCGCAGATACGCTGTATTTT. Amino acids: CASSQDVMQSADTLYF.

At least ten counts were recorded for this clonotype. The CDR3 sequence is CASSPGRANTGELFF. DNA for the CDR3: TGCGCCAGCAGCCCCGGACGGGCGAACACCGGGGAGCTGTTTTTT. The chain links TRBV5-1 to TRBJ2-2; D unclear. V was shortened by 4 bases and J by 0 bases, with 10 bases between the two germline ends. CDR1 and CDR2 (germline): SGHRS, YFSETQ. The CDR3 extends over 15 amino acids. Full variable domain (outside the CDR3, taken from reference TRBV5-1 and TRBJ2-2): KAGVTQTPRYLIKTRGQQVTLSCSPISGHRSVSWYQQTPGQGLQFLFEYFSETQRNKGNFPGRFSGRQFSNSRSEMNVSTLELGDSALYLCASSPGRANTGELFFGEGSRLTVL.

With respect to this clonotype: This may be a read error, as it is one base from a much larger clone. The chain combines TRBV14 with TRBJ1-1, with D maybe TRBD1 (6 bases). The germline V gene has CDR1 SGHDN and CDR2 FVKESK. The CDR3 is 12 residues long. Trimming cost V 3 bases and J 4 bases, with 6 bases left between them. The CDR3 DNA follows: TGTGCCAGCAGCCACAGGGGCACTGAAGCTTTCTTT. Translating gives CASSHRGTEAFF.

This clonotype was seen a handful of times. This chain links TRBV3-1 with TRBJ2-5; possible D gene TRBD1, 6 bases. The CDR3 is 14 residues long. Trimming took 4 bases from V and 2 from J, leaving 11 bases between them. CDR1 and CDR2 (germline): LGHDT, YNNKEL (reference sequence). The CDR3 region has the DNA TGTGCCAGCAGCCGAGATACAGGGCAAGAGACCCAGTACTTC. Amino acid sequence: CASSRDTGQETQYF.

With respect to this clonotype: At one end the junction does not follow the germline gene, possibly because of a read error. V gene TRBV7-6 combines with J gene TRBJ2-3; the D gene could be TRBD1 or TRBD2 (6 bases each). The germline gives CDR1 SGHVS, CDR2 FNYEAQ. This CDR3 has 16 residues. As DNA, the CDR3 is TGTGCCAGCAGGCCAGGGGAGGTCGTGTTCACAGGTACGCAGTATTTT. Translated: CASRPGEVVFTGTQYF.

At least ten counts were recorded for this clonotype. The rearrangement links TRBV13 to TRBJ2-3; 7 nucleotides align to TRBD1. Germline values: CDR1 PRHDT, CDR2 FYEKMQ (reference sequence). V lost 5 bases to trimming and J lost 2 bases; unmatched junction nucleotides: 7. This CDR3 comprises 15 residues. CDR3 coding DNA: TGTGCCAGCAGCAGAACAGGGGAAGACACAGATACGCAGTATTTT. Translating it yields CASSRTGEDTDTQYF.

V gene TRBV14 combines with J gene TRBJ2-7; perhaps TRBD1 as D (5 bases). This CDR3 contains 12 residues. Trimming left V 6 bases short and J 2 bases short, with 8 bases between. CDR1 and CDR2 from the germline V gene are SGHDN and FVKESK. As DNA, the CDR3 is TGTGCCAGCAGTCTGACAGCCTACGAGCAGTACTTC. Translated: CASSLTAYEQYF.

The V gene is TRBV11-2, the J gene TRBJ2-1; a possible D gene is TRBD2 (6 bases). Germline CDR1 reads SGHAT; CDR2 reads FQNNGV. The CDR3 extends over 17 amino acids. The germline V and J ends were trimmed by 4 bases and 2 bases, with 18 bases remaining between them. The CDR3, as DNA: TGTGCCAGCAGCTCCGGAGGGCTAGCGCCCCCCTACAATGAGCAGTTCTTC. Translation: CASSSGGLAPPYNEQFF. Using reference TRBV11-2 and TRBJ2-1 for the parts outside the CDR3, the full variable domain is EAGVAQSPRYKIIEKRQSVAFWCNPISGHATLYWYQQILGQGPKLLIQFQNNGVVDDSQLPKDRFSAERLKGVDSTLKIQPAKLEDSAVYLCASSSGGLAPPYNEQFFGPGTRLTVL.

The genes are TRBV15 and TRBJ1-4; 8 nucleotides match TRBD1. V was clipped by 3 bases and J by 11 bases; unmatched bases: 8. Germline CDR1 is LNHNV and CDR2 is YYDKDF (reference sequence). The CDR3 has 14 residues. CDR3: CATSRDREYGKLFF. For the CDR3, the DNA is TGTGCCACCAGCAGGGACAGGGAATATGGGAAACTGTTTTTT.

This clonotype appeared a few times. J is TRBJ1-3 and V is TRBV9; no definite D call. V dropped 5 bases and J dropped 2 bases, with 8 bases sitting between them. The CDR3 runs 13 residues. The germline CDR1 and CDR2 sequences are SGDLS and YYNGEE. The CDR3 coding sequence is TGTGCCAGCAGTTCAGACCCTGGAAACACCATATATTTT. It specifies CASSSDPGNTIYF.

The chain has TRBV5-5 and TRBJ2-7; weak D call: TRBD2 (6 bases). This CDR3 region has 13 residues. CDR1 is SGHKS and CDR2 is YYEKEE in the germline V gene (reference sequence). V lost 0 bases, J lost 9 bases, and 13 bases lay in between. CDR3 bases: TGTGCCAGCAGCTTGGGGCGGGGTGGGCCGCAGTACTTC. Amino acid sequence: CASSLGRGGPQYF.

This chain joins TRBV5-1 and TRBJ2-7, with 7 nucleotides matching TRBD1. Per the germline V gene, CDR1 is SGHRS and CDR2 is YFSETQ. The V gene end was trimmed by 1 base and the J gene end by 6 bases; junction bases not matched to a gene: 4. The CDR3 runs 13 residues. This CDR3 reads CASSLHRGGEQYF. CDR3 in DNA: TGCGCCAGCAGCTTGCACAGGGGCGGCGAGCAGTACTTC.

This clonotype was counted between two and nine times. No DNA is shown, since the ends of the CDR3 on it are uncertain; the CDR3 is the one TCRdb lists. The chain links TRBV15 to TRBJ1-4. Germline V CDR1 and CDR2: LNHNV, YYDKDF (reference sequence). The CDR3 totals 13 residues, both ends included. The CDR3: CATSILVNEKLFF.

In this sample, this clonotype turned up a few times. The CDR3 protein is CASSVLPGRLSTDTQYF. As DNA, the CDR3 is TGTGCCAGCAGCGTACTCCCGGGACGGCTTAGCACAGATACGCAGTATTTT. The rearrangement uses TRBV9 and TRBJ2-3; D might be TRBD1 or TRBD2, each matching 5 bases. Germline V CDR1 and CDR2: SGDLS, YYNGEE. This CDR3 is 17 amino acids long. V was cut by 1 base and J by 0 bases, with 15 bases left in between. The whole variable domain, remainder taken from reference TRBV9 and TRBJ2-3, is DSGVTQTPKHLITATGQRVTLRCSPRSGDLSVYWYQQSLDQGLQFLIQYYNGEERAKGNILERFSAQQFPDLHSELNLSSLELGDSALYFCASSVLPGRLSTDTQYFGPGTRLTVL.

Of note for this clonotype: Relative to the germline gene, one junction end is altered; a read error may explain this. CDR3 sequence reads: CASSLGGIEPNSGNSIYF. In nucleotides, the CDR3 is TGTGCCAGCAGCCTTGGAGGCATAGAGCCAAACTCTGGAAACTCCATATATTTT. V gene TRBV4-2 combines with J gene TRBJ1-3; no definite D call. Germline CDR1 is LGHNA and CDR2 is YNFKEQ. The CDR3 has 18 amino acids.